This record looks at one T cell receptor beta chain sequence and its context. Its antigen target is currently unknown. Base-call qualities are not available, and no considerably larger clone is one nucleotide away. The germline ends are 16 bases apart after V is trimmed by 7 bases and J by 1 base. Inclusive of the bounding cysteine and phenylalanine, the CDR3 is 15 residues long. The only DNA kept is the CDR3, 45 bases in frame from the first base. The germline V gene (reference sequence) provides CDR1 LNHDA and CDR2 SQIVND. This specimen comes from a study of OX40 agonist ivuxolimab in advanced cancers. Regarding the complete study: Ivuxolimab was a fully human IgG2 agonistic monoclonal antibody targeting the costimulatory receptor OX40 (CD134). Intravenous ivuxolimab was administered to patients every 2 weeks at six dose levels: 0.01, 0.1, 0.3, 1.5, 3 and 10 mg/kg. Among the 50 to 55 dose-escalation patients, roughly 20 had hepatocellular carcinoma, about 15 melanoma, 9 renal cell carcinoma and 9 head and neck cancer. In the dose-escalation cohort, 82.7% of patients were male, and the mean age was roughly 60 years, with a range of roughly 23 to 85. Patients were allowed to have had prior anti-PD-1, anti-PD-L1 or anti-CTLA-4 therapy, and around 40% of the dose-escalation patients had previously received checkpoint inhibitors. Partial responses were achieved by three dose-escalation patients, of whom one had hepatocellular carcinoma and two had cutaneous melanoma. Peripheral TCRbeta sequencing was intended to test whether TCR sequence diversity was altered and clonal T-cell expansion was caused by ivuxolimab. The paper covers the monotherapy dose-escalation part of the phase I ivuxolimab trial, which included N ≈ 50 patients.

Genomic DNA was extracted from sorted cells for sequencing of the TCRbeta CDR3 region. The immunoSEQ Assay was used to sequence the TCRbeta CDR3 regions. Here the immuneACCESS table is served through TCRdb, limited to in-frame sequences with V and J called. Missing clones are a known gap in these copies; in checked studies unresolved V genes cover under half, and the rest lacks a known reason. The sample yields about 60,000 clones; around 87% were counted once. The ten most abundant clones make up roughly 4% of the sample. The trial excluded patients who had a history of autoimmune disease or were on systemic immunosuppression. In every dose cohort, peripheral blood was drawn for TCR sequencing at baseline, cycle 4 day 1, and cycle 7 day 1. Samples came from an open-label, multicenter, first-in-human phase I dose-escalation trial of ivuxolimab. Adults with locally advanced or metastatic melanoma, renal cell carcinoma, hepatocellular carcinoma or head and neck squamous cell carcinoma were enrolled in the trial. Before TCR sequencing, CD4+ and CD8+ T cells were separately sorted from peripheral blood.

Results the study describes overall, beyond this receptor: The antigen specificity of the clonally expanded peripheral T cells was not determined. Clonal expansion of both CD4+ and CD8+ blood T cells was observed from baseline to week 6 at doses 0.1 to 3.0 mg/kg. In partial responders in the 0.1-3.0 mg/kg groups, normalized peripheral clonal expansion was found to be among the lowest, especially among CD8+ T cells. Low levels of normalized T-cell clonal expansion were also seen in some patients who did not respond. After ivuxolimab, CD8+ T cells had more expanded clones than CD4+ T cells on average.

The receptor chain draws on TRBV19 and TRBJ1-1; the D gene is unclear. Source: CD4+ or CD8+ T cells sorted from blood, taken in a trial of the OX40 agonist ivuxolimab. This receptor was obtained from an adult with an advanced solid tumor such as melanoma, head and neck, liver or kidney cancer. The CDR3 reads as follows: CASTLSWAGNTEAFF. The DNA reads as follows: TGTGCCAGTACCCTCTCTTGGGCGGGGAACACTGAAGCTTTCTTT.